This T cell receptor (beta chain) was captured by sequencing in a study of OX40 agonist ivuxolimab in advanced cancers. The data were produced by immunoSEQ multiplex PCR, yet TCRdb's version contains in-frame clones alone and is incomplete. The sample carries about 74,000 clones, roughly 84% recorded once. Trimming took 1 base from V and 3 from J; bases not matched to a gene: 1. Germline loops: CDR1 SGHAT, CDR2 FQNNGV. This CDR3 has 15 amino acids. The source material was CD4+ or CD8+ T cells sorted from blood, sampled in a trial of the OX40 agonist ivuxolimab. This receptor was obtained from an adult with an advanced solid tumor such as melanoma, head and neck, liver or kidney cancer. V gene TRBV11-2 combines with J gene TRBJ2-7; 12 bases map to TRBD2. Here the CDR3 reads CASSLVLAGGYEQYF. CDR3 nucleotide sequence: TGTGCCAGCAGCTTAGTACTAGCGGGAGGCTACGAGCAGTACTTC.